This TCR beta chain was found in a study of T cells expressing NK-cell markers (dated by TCRdb to 2020 to 2022). With respect to the entire study: Under ten donors provided sorted CD3+CD56+NKG2C+, CD3+CD56+NKG2C- and CD3+CD56-NKG2C+ T-cell subsets, whose TCR beta-chain repertoires were profiled. Among the eight sequenced donors, only one was HCMV-seronegative, while the other seven were HCMV-seropositive. Randomly selected healthy volunteers, three men and five women, were used as the eight sequenced donors. Sequencing of the libraries produced 2 x 150 bp reads on Illumina HiSeq 2000/2500, MiSeq or NextSeq.

Findings and caveats that apply to the study as a whole: In more than five donors, the dominant CD3+CD56+NKG2C+ clonotypes ranked among the top 10 CD8+ clonotypes, making up 1.0-7.0% of CD8+ T cells. Those dominant clonotypes were again the most abundant among CD3+CD56-NKG2C+ cells in several donors, at about 25-60.1%. Whether the expanded NKG2C-expressing T cell clones were specific for HCMV antigens remained unclear.

TCRdb records Illumina HiSeq 2000 as the sequencer. The TCR beta cDNA libraries were made using 5'RACE template switching, a step that added both a universal primer site and unique molecular identifiers. cDNA synthesis was primed from the TCR beta constant segment and was followed by two successive PCR amplification steps. Processing in the source paper ran as follows. Reads were demultiplexed and grouped by UMI with MIGEC, and clonotypes were assembled and quantified with MiTCR. To exclude erroneous sequences, only TCR cDNA sequences supported by at least two reads were retained. The tcR package was used for downstream repertoire analysis, and clonotypes were matched across fractions by CDR3 nucleotide sequence plus V segment. VDJmatch was used to annotate antigen specificity against VDJdb, with one amino acid substitution in CDR3 allowed. TCRdb reprocessed the reads, reporting each CDR3 protein sequence once and no DNA. The V and J calls come from TCRdb's annotation, not from the publication. For this sample, the table gives some 410,000 distinct CDR3 sequences. Approximately 6.8% of the sample is taken by the ten largest.

Of note for this clonotype: The antigen it binds to is not known.

The cysteine opens and the phenylalanine closes a CDR3 of 14 amino acids. DNA for this receptor is not on file. Sequences SQVTM (CDR1) and ANQGSEA (CDR2) are obtained from the germline V gene. HCMV serostatus was determined by detecting HCMV-specific IgG in serum with a commercial ELISA kit. Peripheral blood mononuclear cells were isolated from blood by Ficoll density gradient centrifugation. What was sequenced was blood T cells: a sorted CD56 or NKG2C T cell subset, CD4+ or CD8+ T cells, or bulk PBMC T cells (not recorded which). Rearrangement joined TRBV29-1 to TRBJ1-1; TCRdb names TRBD1, which stays unverified in the absence of DNA. This TCR was sampled from a woman aged 18 to 75 in good health. The CDR3 has the sequence CSVLGGTWDTEAFF.